This T cell receptor (beta chain) was identified in a study of vaccination and CD4 T cells after COVID-19. The Oncomine TCR Beta short-read assay sequenced DNA from cultured CD4+ T cells. Using its own MiXCR run on the PCR reads, TCRdb lists one record per CDR3 protein. The table shows under 20,000 distinct CDR3 sequences, with 20% to 30% occurring only once. The CDR3 consists of 15 residues. V was pared by 4 bases and J by 2 bases, with 15 bases between. Per germline, CDR1 DFQATT and CDR2 SNEGSKA (reference sequence). This sample's treatment: approximately 10-day PBMC culture with coronavirus spike peptide pools or control peptides (ViraFEST assay). Sample share makes this clonotype medium-sized. Its antigen is unknown.

The clonotype was recovered from a human donor with COVID-19. This chain links TRBV20-1 with TRBJ1-5, with a weak D call TRBD1 (5 bases). The sequenced sample was cultured CD4+ T cells from blood. The CDR3 is CSATGEPRGNQPQHF. In DNA form, the CDR3 reads TGCAGTGCTACTGGGGAACCCAGGGGCAATCAGCCCCAGCATTTT.